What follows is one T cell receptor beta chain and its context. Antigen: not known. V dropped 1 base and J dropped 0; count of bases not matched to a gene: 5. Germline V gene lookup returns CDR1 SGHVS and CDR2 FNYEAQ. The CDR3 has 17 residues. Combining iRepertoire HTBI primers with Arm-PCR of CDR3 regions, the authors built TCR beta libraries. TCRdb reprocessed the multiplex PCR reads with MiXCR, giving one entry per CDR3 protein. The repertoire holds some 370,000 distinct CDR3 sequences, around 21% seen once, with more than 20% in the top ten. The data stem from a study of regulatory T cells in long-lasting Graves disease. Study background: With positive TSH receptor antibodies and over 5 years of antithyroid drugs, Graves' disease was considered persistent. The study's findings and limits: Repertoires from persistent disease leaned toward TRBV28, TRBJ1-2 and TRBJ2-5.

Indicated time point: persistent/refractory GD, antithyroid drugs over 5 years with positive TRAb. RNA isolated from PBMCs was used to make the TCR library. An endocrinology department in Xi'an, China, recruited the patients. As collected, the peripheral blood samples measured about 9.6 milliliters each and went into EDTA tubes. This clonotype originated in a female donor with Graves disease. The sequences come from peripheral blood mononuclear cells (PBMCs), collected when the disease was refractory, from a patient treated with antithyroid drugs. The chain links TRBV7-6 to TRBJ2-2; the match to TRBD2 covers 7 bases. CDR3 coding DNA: TGTGCCAGCAGCTTAGGGACTAGGGGCGCGAACACCGGGGAGCTGTTTTTT. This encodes CASSLGTRGANTGELFF.